One and the same sample provided the 27 T cell receptor beta chains below, sequenced in a study of CD8 T cells in Susac syndrome (dated by TCRdb to the late 2010s). Library creation used the immunoSEQ multiplex PCR assay. RNA was extracted using the RNeasy kit, and roughly 0.5 to 1 ug of the RNA was reverse transcribed with random hexamers. TCRdb trimmed public reads at Q25 via fastp, called clones via MiXCR and kept in-frame beta chains. Each entry is one CDR3 protein sequence, shown with its most common DNA and genes. Within this sample are 180,000 or so distinct CDR3 sequences, with 85% to 95% of them counted one time only. The top ten constitute 0.1% of the sample. Material: CD4+ T cells from PBMCs. These receptors were obtained from a human donor in good health.

The chain joins TRBV24-1 to TRBJ2-1; D call uncertain. Per the germline V gene, CDR1 is KGHDR and CDR2 is SFDVKD. The CDR3 consists of 11 residues. With 4 bases removed from V and 12 bases from J, the gap between germline ends came to 9 bases. CDR3 sequence reads: CATSDSLVQFF. CDR3 DNA sequence: TGTGCCACCAGTGACTCGTTGGTGCAGTTCTTC.

The chain couples TRBV7-9 to TRBJ1-5; 10 bases map to TRBD1. Germline V gives CDR1 SEHNR, CDR2 FQNEAQ (reference sequence). This CDR3 is 17 amino acids long. With 5 bases clipped from V and 6 bases from J, the junction kept 13 bases outside the gene matches. The DNA for the CDR3 is TGTGCCAGCAGCCCAGCAATATTCGGGACAGGGGCTCAGCCCCAGCATTTT. Its protein product is CASSPAIFGTGAQPQHF.

The V gene is TRBV3-1, the J gene TRBJ2-5, with D uncertain. V was shortened by 1 base and J by 1 base, with 7 bases between the two germline ends. The germline V gene has CDR1 LGHDT and CDR2 YNNKEL (reference sequence). This CDR3 spans 14 amino acids. The CDR3 sequence is CASSQGRSQETQYF. For the CDR3, the DNA is TGTGCCAGCAGCCAAGGACGGAGCCAAGAGACCCAGTACTTC.

V gene TRBV6-1 combines with J gene TRBJ1-2; 7 nucleotides line up with TRBD1. The CDR3 contains 15 residues. Germline CDR1 reads MNHNS; CDR2 reads SASEGT. V lost 4 bases and J lost 2; bases outside the gene matches: 7. The CDR3 coding sequence is TGTGCCAGCAGTGCCGACAGGGCCGCCAACTATGGCTACACCTTC. This encodes CASSADRAANYGYTF.

The rearrangement uses TRBV7-2 and TRBJ1-6; D is possibly TRBD1 (6 bases). Trimming shortened V by 6 bases and J by 6 bases, and 15 bases separated the two germline ends. The CDR3 runs to 15 residues. Germline V CDR1 and CDR2: SGHTA, FQGNSA. DNA of the CDR3: TGTGCCAGCAGTTCATGGACAGCTGGTAATTCACCCCTCCACTTT. Translated: CASSSWTAGNSPLHF. Full variable domain (outside the CDR3, taken from reference TRBV7-2 and TRBJ1-6): GAGVSQSPSNKVTEKGKDVELRCDPISGHTALYWYRQSLGQGLEFLIYFQGNSAPDKSGLPSDRFSAERTGGSVSTLTIQRTQQEDSAVYLCASSSWTAGNSPLHFGNGTRLTVT.

The rearrangement uses TRBV12-3 or TRBV12-4 and TRBJ2-7, with unresolved D. Trimming took 1 base from V and 3 from J, leaving 4 bases between them. The CDR3 consists of 12 residues. The CDR3 DNA reads as TGTGCCAGCAGTTTAGACATCTACGAGCAGTACTTC. Translation: CASSLDIYEQYF.

As DNA, the CDR3 is TGTGCCAGCAGCCAGATCCCGGGACACAGCTACGAGCAGTACTTC. It specifies CASSQIPGHSYEQYF. The chain employs TRBV7-9 and TRBJ2-7; possibly TRBD1 for D (6 bases). The length of the CDR3 is 15 residues. Germline assignment: CDR1 SEHNR and CDR2 FQNEAQ (reference sequence). V was trimmed by 5 bases and J by 3 bases, leaving 17 bases between them.

This chain connects TRBV24-1 to TRBJ2-1, with 13 positions matching TRBD2. V was clipped by 10 bases and J by 7 bases; unmatched bases: 3. The CDR3 is made up of 13 amino acids. The germline CDR1 and CDR2 sequences are KGHDR and SFDVKD. CDR3 in amino acids: CATGTSGVNEQFF. CDR3 nucleotides: TGTGCCACGGGGACTAGCGGGGTAAATGAGCAGTTCTTC.

The V gene is TRBV20-1, the J gene TRBJ1-6, with D unresolved. V shed 3 bases and J shed 8 bases, with 11 bases lying between them. The CDR3 is made up of 13 amino acids. Per the germline V gene, CDR1 is DFQATT and CDR2 is SNEGSKA (reference sequence). In DNA, the CDR3 is TGCAGTGCTAGGATAGGATTCCATTCACCCCTCCACTTT. Its translation: CSARIGFHSPLHF.

This chain uses TRBV6-5 with TRBJ1-4; D uncertain. The CDR3 has 14 residues. The V gene's germline CDR1 is MNHEY and CDR2 SVGAGI. Trimming shortened V by 2 bases and J by 4 bases, and 8 bases separated the two germline ends. The CDR3 loop reads CASSYTRLNEKLFF. Here the CDR3 DNA reads TGTGCCAGCAGTTACACGCGGCTTAATGAAAAACTGTTTTTT.

CDR3 DNA: TGCAGCGTTGAAGAGAGTGGACAGGTCCCTGCGGAGACCCAGTACTTC. Protein sequence: CSVEESGQVPAETQYF. The chain uses TRBV29-1 and TRBJ2-5; 7 nucleotides match TRBD1. CDR3 length equals 16 residues. Germline V gene lookup returns CDR1 SQVTM and CDR2 ANQGSEA. Trimming at V came to 0 bases and at J to 5 bases, leaving 12 bases not matched to a gene.

The V call is TRBV12-3 or TRBV12-4, the J call TRBJ2-7, with 8 bases that match TRBD1. The CDR3 covers 14 residues. V lost 6 bases, J lost 5 bases, and 9 bases stayed unmatched. The CDR3 reads CASSRIRGLDEQYF. Written as DNA, the CDR3 is TGTGCCAGCAGCCGGATCAGGGGGCTCGACGAGCAGTACTTC.

This chain connects TRBV9 to TRBJ1-3, with a weak D call TRBD1 (6 bases). V lost 4 bases and J 0 bases, leaving 11 bases between the germline ends. The CDR3 covers 15 residues. The V gene's germline CDR1 is SGDLS and CDR2 YYNGEE. The CDR3, as DNA: TGTGCCAGCAGCCCGAGGGGGGGCTCTGGAAACACCATATATTTT. It yields the protein CASSPRGGSGNTIYF.

The rearrangement links TRBV7-2 to TRBJ2-4, with D unclear. CDR1 is SGHTA, CDR2 FQGNSA, per germline. V was pared by 1 base and J by 0 bases, with 10 bases between. The CDR3 covers 16 residues. For the CDR3, the DNA is TGTGCCAGCAGCTTAGTCCCCAGCCAAGCCAAAAACATTCAGTACTTC. This codes for CASSLVPSQAKNIQYF.

The rearrangement links TRBV3-1 to TRBJ2-5, with D perhaps TRBD1 or TRBD2 (5 bases each). Germline values: CDR1 LGHDT, CDR2 YNNKEL (reference sequence). The ends were cut back, 4 bases at V and 5 bases at J, with 8 bases in the middle. The CDR3 sequence is 12 residues long. The CDR3 bases are TGTGCCAGCAGCCCGGGGACGGAGACCCAGTACTTC. It is translated as CASSPGTETQYF.

The J gene is TRBJ2-5, the V gene TRBV4-3; D is unclear. Trimming took off 0 bases at V and 5 bases at J, with 7 bases between the two ends. The CDR3 contains 13 residues. Looked up from germline, CDR1 is LGHNA and CDR2 is YSLEER. CDR3 region: CASSQELPETQYF. DNA for the CDR3: TGCGCCAGCAGCCAAGAACTTCCTGAGACCCAGTACTTC.

V gene TRBV30 combines with J gene TRBJ2-1; unclear D gene. There are 14 residues in the CDR3. The germline V gene has CDR1 GTSNPN and CDR2 SVGIG (reference sequence). The V and J ends lost 1 base and 6 bases respectively, with 13 bases between them. As DNA, the CDR3 is TGTGCCTGGAGTGATAGCCCCCGGGTCAATGAGCAGTTCTTC. Amino acid sequence: CAWSDSPRVNEQFF.

The V and J genes are TRBV29-1 and TRBJ2-4; a possible D gene is TRBD2 (6 bases). The V end was cut by 4 bases, the J end by 5 bases, with 12 bases between. This CDR3 contains 13 residues. Germline V gives CDR1 SQVTM, CDR2 ANQGSEA. The CDR3 sequence: CSVGHTGENIQYF. Here the CDR3 DNA reads TGCAGCGTTGGACACACGGGGGAAAACATTCAGTACTTC. The full variable domain, completed using reference TRBV29-1 and TRBJ2-4, is SAVISQKPSRDICQRGTSLTIQCQVDSQVTMMFWYRQQPGQSLTLIATANQGSEATYESGFVIDKFPISRPNLTFSTLTVSNMSPEDSSIYLCSVGHTGENIQYFGAGTRLSVL.

This clonotype was seen a single time. V gene TRBV7-3 combines with J gene TRBJ2-3; D remains unclear. Per the germline V gene, CDR1 is SGHTA and CDR2 is FQGTGA. V was clipped by 5 bases and J by 1 base, with 10 bases between them. This CDR3 region has 14 residues. The CDR3 here is CASSLTAGTDTQYF. The CDR3 region has the DNA TGTGCCAGCAGCCTTACGGCGGGCACAGATACGCAGTATTTT.

This clonotype was observed a single time. The rearrangement joins TRBV20-1 to TRBJ1-2, with unresolved D. CDR1 DFQATT and CDR2 SNEGSKA come from the germline V gene (reference sequence). The CDR3 is made up of 11 amino acids. The CDR3 here is CSTRSNYGYTF. Here the CDR3 DNA reads TGCAGCACTAGAAGTAACTATGGCTACACCTTC.

This clonotype has a single count. This chain connects TRBV5-1 to TRBJ2-1; 14 positions agree with TRBD2. The length of the CDR3 is 16 residues. CDR1 is SGHRS and CDR2 is YFSETQ in the germline V gene. Trimming removed 3 bases from V and 6 bases from J; junction bases left unmatched: 5. CDR3 sequence: CASSSTGLAGANEQFF. CDR3 sequence (DNA): TGCGCCAGCAGCTCGACGGGACTAGCGGGGGCCAATGAGCAGTTCTTC.

The CDR3 sequence: CASSFEGAYEQYV. For the CDR3, the DNA is TGTGCCAGCAGCTTTGAGGGAGCCTACGAGCAGTACGTC. V usage is TRBV7-9 and J usage is TRBJ2-7; D is possibly TRBD2 (5 bases). Germline lookup yields CDR1 SEHNR and CDR2 FQNEAQ (reference sequence). V was trimmed by 3 bases and J by 2 bases, leaving 8 bases between them. The CDR3 sequence is 13 residues long.

In its sample, this clonotype was seen once. The V and J genes are TRBV4-3 and TRBJ1-1; unclear D gene. V was pared by 1 base and J by 1 base, with 7 bases between. CDR3 length: 14 residues. Germline V CDR1 and CDR2: LGHNA, YSLEER. CDR3 in amino acids: CASSQVPGNTEAFF. The CDR3 DNA follows: TGCGCCAGCAGCCAAGTCCCCGGGAACACTGAAGCTTTCTTT.

The rearrangement uses TRBV3-1 and TRBJ2-1; the match to TRBD2 covers 7 bases. This CDR3 region has 17 residues. Germline trimming cut 0 bases from V and 1 base from J; bases unmatched to any gene: 6. Germline V lookup: CDR1 LGHDT, CDR2 YNNKEL (reference sequence). The chain's CDR3 is CASSQDLGAGSYNEQFF. The CDR3 nucleotides read TGTGCCAGCAGCCAAGATCTAGGAGCGGGGTCCTACAATGAGCAGTTCTTC.

V gene TRBV29-1 combines with J gene TRBJ2-7, with D perhaps matching TRBD2 (5 bases). In germline, CDR1 is SQVTM, CDR2 ANQGSEA. V was cut by 5 bases and J by 0 bases, with 8 bases left in between. The CDR3 sequence is 12 residues long. For the CDR3, the DNA is TGCAGCGTTCGGGGTAACTCCTACGAGCAGTACTTC. It translates to CSVRGNSYEQYF.

The rearrangement links TRBV20-1 to TRBJ1-6; no clear D. Germline CDR1 DFQATT, CDR2 SNEGSKA (reference sequence). This CDR3 is 13 amino acids long. Trimming cost V 5 bases and J 8 bases, with 13 bases left between them. This CDR3 reads CSARWQFDSPLHF. The CDR3, as DNA: TGCAGTGCTCGGTGGCAGTTTGATTCACCCCTCCACTTT.

This sequence joins TRBV7-2 and TRBJ2-7, with 7 bases aligning to TRBD1. In germline, CDR1 is SGHTA, CDR2 FQGNSA. This CDR3 spans 16 amino acids. V shed 2 bases and J 0 bases; nucleotides not matched to a gene: 7. DNA of the CDR3: TGTGCCAGCAGCTTAACCGGGACAGCTTACTCCTACGAGCAGTACTTC. This encodes CASSLTGTAYSYEQYF.